What follows are 19 T cell receptor beta chains derived from one specimen sequenced in a study of technical replicates of blood from several donors. Assay: immunoSEQ multiplex PCR; the TCRdb copy retains only in-frame clones and omits some. The sample lists about 83,000 clones, 85% to 95% seen once, with approximately 0.25% in the top ten. The sequencing input was T cells isolated from PBMCs. Every receptor here comes from a human donor in good health.

This clone turned up a few times. This chain joins TRBV7-9 and TRBJ1-1; 7 bases map to TRBD1. V was pared by 3 bases and J by 1 base, with 8 bases of the junction left unmatched. The length of the CDR3 is 16 residues. Looked up from germline, CDR1 is SEHNR and CDR2 is FQNEAQ (reference sequence). CDR3 bases: TGTGCCAGCAGCTTCTATATGGGGACAGAGAACACTGAAGCTTTCTTT. This sequence encodes CASSFYMGTENTEAFF.

This sequence joins TRBV28 and TRBJ2-7; perhaps TRBD2 as D (5 bases). This CDR3 spans 13 amino acids. V lost 7 bases, J lost 2 bases, and 12 bases lay in between. In germline, CDR1 is MDHEN, CDR2 SYDVKM. The CDR3 is CASNPYGAYEQYF. The CDR3 DNA sequence: TGTGCCAGCAACCCTTACGGGGCCTACGAGCAGTACTTC.

The rearrangement uses TRBV6-5 and TRBJ2-3, with D possibly being TRBD1 (6 bases). This CDR3 comprises 16 residues. Deletions cut 2 bases from V and 1 base from J, with 13 bases between. The V gene's germline CDR1 is MNHEY and CDR2 SVGAGI. CDR3 loop: CASSYHGQSRTDTQYF. CDR3 nucleotides: TGTGCCAGCAGTTACCATGGACAGAGCCGCACAGATACGCAGTATTTT.

The CDR3 loop is CASSLRADTEAFF. The CDR3 coding sequence is TGTGCCAGCTCTCTCAGGGCGGACACTGAAGCTTTCTTT. V usage is TRBV18 and J usage is TRBJ1-1, with D maybe TRBD1 (5 bases). There are 13 residues in the CDR3. V was cut by 6 bases and J by 3 bases, with 11 bases left in between. Germline CDR1 reads KGHSH; CDR2 reads LQKENI. The complete variable domain, with remaining parts taken from reference TRBV18 and TRBJ1-1, reads NAGVMQNPRHLVRRRGQEARLRCSPMKGHSHVYWYRQLPEEGLKFMVYLQKENIIDESGMPKERFSAEFPKEGPSILRIQQVVRGDSAAYFCASSLRADTEAFFGQGTRLTVV.

This chain connects TRBV4-1 to TRBJ1-2, with 12 positions matching TRBD1. CDR3 length equals 15 residues. The germline V gene encodes CDR1 MGHRA and CDR2 YSYEKL. V was clipped by 3 bases and J by 8 bases; unmatched bases: 7. The CDR3 DNA is TGCGCCAGCAGCCAGCCGGGACAGGGGGCGCGGGGCTACACCTTC. Protein product: CASSQPGQGARGYTF.

The gene calls are TRBV5-1 and TRBJ2-1; 7 nucleotides agree with TRBD2. The V and J ends lost 5 bases and 3 bases, in that order; junction bases with no gene match: 8. CDR1 and CDR2 from the germline V gene are SGHRS and YFSETQ. This CDR3 has 15 residues. The CDR3 loop is CASRLSSGGYNEQFF. DNA of the CDR3: TGCGCCAGCAGATTATCGTCGGGGGGCTACAATGAGCAGTTCTTC.

The chain links TRBV10-1 to TRBJ2-2, with 9 bases that match TRBD2. This CDR3 is built from 18 residues. V dropped 3 bases and J dropped 0; count of bases not matched to a gene: 8. From germline, CDR1 is WNHNN and CDR2 SYGVQD (reference sequence). The CDR3 spells CASSEWRGGPSNTGELFF. DNA for the CDR3: TGCGCCAGCAGTGAATGGCGGGGGGGCCCGTCGAACACCGGGGAGCTGTTTTTT.

The rearrangement links TRBV27 to TRBJ2-5; 7 nucleotides agree with TRBD1. This CDR3 region has 14 residues. Germline values: CDR1 MNHEY, CDR2 SMNVEV (reference sequence). V trimming: 5 bases; J trimming: 4 bases; junction bases outside the gene matches: 7. CDR3 coding DNA: TGTGCCAGCAGTGCAGGGGGTCGGGGAGAGACCCAGTACTTC. Translating gives CASSAGGRGETQYF.

The rearrangement uses TRBV10-1 and TRBJ1-4; D is ambiguous. The V end lost 3 bases, the J end lost 3 bases, and 14 bases lay between the germline ends. CDR3 size: 16 residues. Germline V gene data show CDR1 as WNHNN and CDR2 as SYGVQD (reference sequence). CDR3 coding DNA: TGCGCCAGCAGTGACGGACCCACAGCGGCTAATGAAAAACTGTTTTTT. Translated: CASSDGPTAANEKLFF.

This clone was counted between two and nine times. J is TRBJ1-1 and V is TRBV14, with D possibly being TRBD1 (5 bases). The CDR3 covers 13 residues. Trimming pared 3 bases from V and 3 bases from J, leaving 8 bases between. Germline lookup yields CDR1 SGHDN and CDR2 FVKESK. CDR3 region: CASSQGLDTEAFF. CDR3 sequence (DNA): TGTGCCAGCAGCCAGGGGCTGGACACTGAAGCTTTCTTT.

The V call is TRBV9, the J call TRBJ1-5; weak D call: TRBD1 (6 bases). CDR1 is SGDLS, CDR2 YYNGEE, per germline. The V end was cut by 2 bases, the J end by 4 bases, with 7 bases between. CDR3 length: 13 amino acids. The DNA for the CDR3 is TGTGCCAGCAGCGTCGGACAGAATCAGCCCCAGCATTTT. Encoded protein: CASSVGQNQPQHF.

This clone was observed a few times. The V and J genes are TRBV2 and TRBJ2-7; tentatively, D is TRBD1 (6 bases). The CDR3 contains 15 residues. V was pared by 4 bases and J by 0 bases, with 13 bases between. Per the germline V gene, CDR1 is SNHLY and CDR2 is FYNNEI. In DNA form, the CDR3 reads TGTGCCAGCAGTGTACGGACAGAACGCTCCTACGAGCAGTACTTC. Translating it yields CASSVRTERSYEQYF.

The chain links TRBV5-4 to TRBJ2-7, with a weak D call TRBD1 (5 bases). Trimming removed 3 bases at V and 2 bases at J, with 9 bases between. This CDR3 region has 13 residues. Germline V gives CDR1 SGHNT, CDR2 YYREEE (reference sequence). The CDR3 DNA is TGTGCCAGCAGCTGGGCAGGGACCTACGAGCAGTACTTC. Amino acids: CASSWAGTYEQYF.

This sequence joins TRBV15 and TRBJ1-1; possibly TRBD1 for D (5 bases). Trimming shortened V by 0 bases and J by 11 bases, and 13 bases separated the two germline ends. The CDR3 contains 13 residues. CDR1 and CDR2 (germline): LNHNV, YYDKDF (reference sequence). As DNA, the CDR3 is TGTGCCACCAGCAGAGATCGGCCAGGGTGGGCTTTCTTT. It yields the protein CATSRDRPGWAFF.

This clone was picked up a small number of times. The rearrangement uses TRBV7-9 and TRBJ1-5; possible D gene TRBD1, 6 bases. The ends were cut back, 4 bases at V and 7 bases at J, with 11 bases in the middle. This CDR3 spans 13 amino acids. The germline gives CDR1 SEHNR, CDR2 FQNEAQ (reference sequence). CDR3 region: CASSSTGGQPQHF. The DNA for the CDR3 is TGTGCCAGCAGCTCCACGGGGGGCCAGCCCCAGCATTTT.

This sequence joins TRBV7-9 and TRBJ2-7; D gene unclear. The CDR3 runs to 17 residues. Germline V gene sequence: CDR1 SEHNR, CDR2 FQNEAQ (reference sequence). Trimming pared 3 bases from V and 0 bases from J, leaving 18 bases between. The CDR3 nucleotides are TGTGCCAGCAGCTTCCCCATCTTCCACAGTCGCTCCTACGAGCAGTACTTC. It codes for CASSFPIFHSRSYEQYF.

This clone appeared a single time. The chain is built from TRBV2 and TRBJ2-7, with D perhaps TRBD1 (6 bases). The CDR3 extends over 15 amino acids. From germline, CDR1 is SNHLY and CDR2 FYNNEI. Trimming shortened V by 10 bases and J by 5 bases, and 24 bases separated the two germline ends. CDR3 sequence (DNA): TGTGCCACCCAAGAACAGGGAGCAGGTGTCAACGAGCAGTACTTC. Translated: CATQEQGAGVNEQYF.

The chain combines TRBV6-5 with TRBJ1-5; D not resolved. Germline-derived CDR1 and CDR2 are MNHEY and SVGAGI. The CDR3 spans 15 residues. The V end lost 6 bases, the J end lost 2 bases, and 14 bases lay between the germline ends. For the CDR3, the DNA is TGTGCCAGCAGGGCGGGCCTTTCTGGCAATCAGCCCCAGCATTTT. This gives the protein CASRAGLSGNQPQHF.

V is TRBV9 and J is TRBJ2-3; 7 bases line up with TRBD2. The germline CDR1 and CDR2 sequences are SGDLS and YYNGEE. J was trimmed by 0 bases and V by 3 bases; bases with no gene match: 10. The CDR3 has 17 residues. The CDR3 region has the DNA TGTGCCAGCAGCGGATCTCTAGGGCGGGGGAGCACAGATACGCAGTATTTT. It codes for CASSGSLGRGSTDTQYF.